Listed here are 8 T cell receptor beta chains from one sample, sequenced in a study of blood T cell repertoires in COVID-19. Clones were sequenced by immunoSEQ multiplex PCR, and TCRdb holds only the in-frame ones, with some missing. Among about 350,000 clones listed, roughly 87% were seen once. The sequencing sample was made of peripheral blood. The origin of the receptors is a woman between 55 and 75 years old with COVID-19, enrolled during active disease.

The chain combines TRBV3-1 (or the pseudogene TRBV3-2) with TRBJ2-3, with TRBD2 matching 15 bases. Per germline, CDR1 LGHDT and CDR2 YNNKEL (reference sequence). This CDR3 has 19 amino acids. The J segment lost 3 bases and the V segment lost 3 bases, leaving 10 bases of the junction unmatched. Here the CDR3 reads CASSQARTSGGVGTDTQYF. The CDR3 region has the DNA TGTGCCAGCAGCCAGGCCAGGACTAGCGGGGGGGTTGGGACAGATACGCAGTATTTT.

This chain joins TRBV7-7 and TRBJ2-7, with a weak D call TRBD1 (5 bases). This CDR3 is built from 15 residues. V was trimmed by 2 bases and J by 3 bases, leaving 14 bases between them. Germline CDR1 and CDR2: SSHAT and FNYEAQ (reference sequence). This CDR3 is CASSLRSGILYEQYF. CDR3 DNA: TGTGCCAGCAGCTTACGATCAGGGATACTCTACGAGCAGTACTTC.

This clone was found once. Other DNA sequences in this specimen translate into the identical CDR3. The J gene is TRBJ2-2, the V gene TRBV18; 8 positions match TRBD2. Germline V gene sequence: CDR1 KGHSH, CDR2 LQKENI. The CDR3 extends over 16 amino acids. J was trimmed by 0 bases and V by 3 bases; bases with no gene match: 3. DNA of the CDR3: TGTGCCAGCTCACCGAGCGGGGGATCGAACACCGGGGAGCTGTTTTTT. This gives the protein CASSPSGGSNTGELFF.

This chain uses TRBV27 with TRBJ1-1; D gene unclear. This CDR3 spans 16 amino acids. Trimming removed 5 bases at V and 4 bases at J, with 20 bases between. Germline V CDR1 and CDR2: MNHEY, SMNVEV (reference sequence). The CDR3 region is CASSPPRLNPGTEAFF. Written as DNA, the CDR3 is TGTGCCAGCAGTCCACCCAGACTGAACCCGGGCACTGAAGCTTTCTTT.

This chain uses TRBV9 with TRBJ1-4, with D perhaps TRBD1 (5 bases). Germline CDR1 reads SGDLS; CDR2 reads YYNGEE. With 0 bases removed from V and 8 bases from J, the gap between germline ends came to 11 bases. This CDR3 comprises 14 residues. As DNA, the CDR3 is TGTGCCAGCAGCGTAGGAGGGCGGGGGGAAAAACTGTTTTTT. Amino acids: CASSVGGRGEKLFF.

V and J are TRBV5-1 and TRBJ1-1, with TRBD1 identical over 8 bases. Per germline, CDR1 SGHRS and CDR2 YFSETQ. The V and J ends lost 4 bases and 4 bases, in that order; junction bases with no gene match: 9. CDR3 length equals 15 residues. CDR3 sequence: CASSLPQGGGTEAFF. The CDR3 DNA sequence: TGCGCCAGCAGCCTACCACAGGGGGGCGGCACTGAAGCTTTCTTT.

The CDR3 sequence: CATRIGGASYEQYF. The CDR3 DNA sequence: TGTGCCACCCGAATCGGGGGGGCCTCCTACGAGCAGTACTTC. The chain is built from TRBV15 and TRBJ2-7; 8 bases fit TRBD2. The V gene's germline CDR1 is LNHNV and CDR2 YYDKDF (reference sequence). Trimming removed 8 bases from V and 0 bases from J; junction bases left unmatched: 6. The CDR3 is made up of 14 amino acids. Together with reference TRBV15 and TRBJ2-7, the CDR3 gives the full variable domain: DAMVIQNPRYQVTQFGKPVTLSCSQTLNHNVMYWYQQKSSQAPKLLFHYYDKDFNNEADTPDNFQSRRPNTSFCFLDIRSPGLGDTAMYLCATRIGGASYEQYFGPGTRLTVT.

This chain joins TRBV5-1 and TRBJ2-7, with TRBD2 matching over 11 bases. The CDR3 totals 17 residues. V was clipped by 0 bases and J by 3 bases; unmatched bases: 8. Germline loops: CDR1 SGHRS, CDR2 YFSETQ. The CDR3 sequence: CASSLASGGTWSYEQYF. Here the CDR3 DNA reads TGCGCCAGCAGCTTGGCTAGCGGGGGGACATGGAGCTACGAGCAGTACTTC.